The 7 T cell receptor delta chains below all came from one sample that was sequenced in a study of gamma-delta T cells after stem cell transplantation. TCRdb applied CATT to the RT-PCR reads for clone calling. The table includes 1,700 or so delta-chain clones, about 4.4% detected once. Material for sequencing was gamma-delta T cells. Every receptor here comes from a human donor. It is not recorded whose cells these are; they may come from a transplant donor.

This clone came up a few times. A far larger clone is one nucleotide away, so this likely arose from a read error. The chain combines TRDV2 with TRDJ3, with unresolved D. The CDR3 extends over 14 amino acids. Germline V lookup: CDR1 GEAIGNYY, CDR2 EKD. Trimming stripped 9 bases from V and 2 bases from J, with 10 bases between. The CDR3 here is CAASAAWDTRQMFF. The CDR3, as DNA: TGTGCCGCCTCGGCAGCCTGGGACACCCGACAGATGTTTTTC.

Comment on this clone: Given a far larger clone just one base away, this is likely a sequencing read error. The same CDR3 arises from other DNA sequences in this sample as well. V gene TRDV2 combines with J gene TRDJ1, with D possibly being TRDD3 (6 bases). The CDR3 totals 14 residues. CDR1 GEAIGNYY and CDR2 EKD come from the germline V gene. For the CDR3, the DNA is TGCGCCTGTGACACTCTACTGGGTGCCGATAAACTCATCTTT. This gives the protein CACDTLLGADKLIF.

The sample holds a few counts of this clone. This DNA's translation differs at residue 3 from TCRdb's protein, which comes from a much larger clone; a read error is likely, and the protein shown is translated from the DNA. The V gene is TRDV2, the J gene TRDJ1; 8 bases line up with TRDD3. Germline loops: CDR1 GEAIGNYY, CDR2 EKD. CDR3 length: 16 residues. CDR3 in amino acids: CARDTVGILYTDKLIF. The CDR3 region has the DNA TGTGCCCGTGACACCGTGGGGATACTGTACACCGATAAACTCATCTTT.

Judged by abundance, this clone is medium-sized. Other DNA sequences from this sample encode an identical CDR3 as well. The CDR3 DNA is TGTGCCTGTGACACCGTGCTGAGGGCTCCAACCTACACCGATAAACTCATCTTT. Translation: CACDTVLRAPTYTDKLIF. The chain uses TRDV2 and TRDJ1, with D unclear. There are 18 residues in the CDR3. Deletions cut 0 bases from V and 0 bases from J, with 19 bases between. In germline, CDR1 is GEAIGNYY, CDR2 EKD.

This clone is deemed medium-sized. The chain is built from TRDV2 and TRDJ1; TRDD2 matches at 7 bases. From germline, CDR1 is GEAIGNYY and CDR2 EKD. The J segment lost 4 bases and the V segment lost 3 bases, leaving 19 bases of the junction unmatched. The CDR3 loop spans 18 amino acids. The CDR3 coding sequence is TGTGCCTGTGACCCCCTTTCCTACACGACCAAGGAGGACGATAAACTCATCTTT. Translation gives CACDPLSYTTKEDDKLIF.

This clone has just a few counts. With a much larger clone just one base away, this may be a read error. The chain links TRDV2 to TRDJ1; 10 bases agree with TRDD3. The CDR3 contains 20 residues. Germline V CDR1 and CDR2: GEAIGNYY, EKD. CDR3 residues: CACHGLGVLGDLLYTDKPIF. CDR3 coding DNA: TGTGCCTGTCACGGTCTGGGAGTACTGGGGGATCTGTTGTACACCGATAAACCCATCTTT.

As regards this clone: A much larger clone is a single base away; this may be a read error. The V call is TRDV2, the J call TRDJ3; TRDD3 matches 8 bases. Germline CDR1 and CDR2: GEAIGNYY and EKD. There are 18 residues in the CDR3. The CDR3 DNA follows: TGTGCCTGTGACACCGCTGGGGGAAGCTCCTGGGACACCCGACAGGTGTTTTTC. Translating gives CACDTAGGSSWDTRQVFF.